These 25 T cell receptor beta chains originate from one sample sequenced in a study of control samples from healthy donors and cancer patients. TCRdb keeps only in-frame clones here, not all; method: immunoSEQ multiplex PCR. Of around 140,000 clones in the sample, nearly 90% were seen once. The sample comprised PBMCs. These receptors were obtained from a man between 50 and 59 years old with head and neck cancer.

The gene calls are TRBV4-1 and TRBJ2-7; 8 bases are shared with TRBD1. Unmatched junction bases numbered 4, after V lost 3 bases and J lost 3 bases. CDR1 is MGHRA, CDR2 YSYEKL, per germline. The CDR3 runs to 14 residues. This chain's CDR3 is CASSHPDRGYEQYF. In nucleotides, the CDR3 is TGCGCCAGCAGCCATCCAGACAGGGGCTACGAGCAGTACTTC.

CDR3 DNA sequence: TGCGCCAGCAGCCAAGAATGGGCGGTCCCGGGCAACAATGAGCAGTTCTTC. The encoded protein is CASSQEWAVPGNNEQFF. The chain links TRBV4-1 to TRBJ2-1; D unresolved. V was clipped by 0 bases and J by 5 bases, with 17 bases between them. There are 17 residues in the CDR3. CDR1 is MGHRA and CDR2 is YSYEKL in the germline V gene.

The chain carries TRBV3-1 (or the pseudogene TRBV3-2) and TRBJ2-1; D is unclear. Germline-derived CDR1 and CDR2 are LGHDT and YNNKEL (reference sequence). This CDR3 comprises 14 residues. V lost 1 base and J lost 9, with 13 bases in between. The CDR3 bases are TGTGCCAGCAGCCAAGTTGCAGTATCTGTTGAGCAGTTCTTC. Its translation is CASSQVAVSVEQFF.

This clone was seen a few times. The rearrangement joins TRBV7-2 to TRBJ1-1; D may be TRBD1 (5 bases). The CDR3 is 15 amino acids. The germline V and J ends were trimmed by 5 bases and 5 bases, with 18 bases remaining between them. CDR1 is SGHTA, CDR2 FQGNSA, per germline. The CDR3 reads CASSPQTAKGTEAFF. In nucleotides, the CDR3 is TGTGCCAGCAGCCCCCAGACAGCCAAGGGGACTGAAGCTTTCTTT.

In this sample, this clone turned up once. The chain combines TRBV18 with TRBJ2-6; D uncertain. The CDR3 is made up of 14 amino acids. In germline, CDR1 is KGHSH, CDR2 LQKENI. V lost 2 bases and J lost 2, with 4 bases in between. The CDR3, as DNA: TGTGCCAGCTCACCAGGGACTGGGGCCAACGTCCTGACTTTC. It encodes CASSPGTGANVLTF.

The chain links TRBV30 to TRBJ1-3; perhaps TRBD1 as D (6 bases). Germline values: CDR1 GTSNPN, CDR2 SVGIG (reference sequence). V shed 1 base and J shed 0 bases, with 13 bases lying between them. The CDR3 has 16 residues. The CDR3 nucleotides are TGTGCCTGGAGTGCCCTCGGGACACTCTCTGGAAACACCATATATTTT. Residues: CAWSALGTLSGNTIYF.

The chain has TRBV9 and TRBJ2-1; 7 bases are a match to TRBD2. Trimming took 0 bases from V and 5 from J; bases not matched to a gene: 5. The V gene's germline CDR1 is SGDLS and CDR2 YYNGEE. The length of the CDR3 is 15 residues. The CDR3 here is CASSVEVAGDNEQFF. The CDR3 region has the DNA TGTGCCAGCAGCGTAGAGGTCGCGGGGGACAATGAGCAGTTCTTC. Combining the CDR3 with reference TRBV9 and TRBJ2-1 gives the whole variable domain DSGVTQTPKHLITATGQRVTLRCSPRSGDLSVYWYQQSLDQGLQFLIQYYNGEERAKGNILERFSAQQFPDLHSELNLSSLELGDSALYFCASSVEVAGDNEQFFGPGTRLTVL.

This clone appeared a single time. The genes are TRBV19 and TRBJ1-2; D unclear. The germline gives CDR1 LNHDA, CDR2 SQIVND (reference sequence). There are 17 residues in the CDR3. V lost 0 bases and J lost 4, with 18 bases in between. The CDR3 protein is CASSIEEGAVPLYGYTF. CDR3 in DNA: TGTGCCAGTAGTATAGAAGAGGGAGCGGTCCCCCTCTATGGCTACACCTTC.

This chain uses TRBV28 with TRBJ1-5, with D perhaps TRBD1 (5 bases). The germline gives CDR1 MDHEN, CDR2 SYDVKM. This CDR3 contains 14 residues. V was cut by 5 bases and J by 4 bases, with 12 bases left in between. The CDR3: CASSLPRQNQPQHF. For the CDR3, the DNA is TGTGCCAGCAGTCTTCCTCGACAGAATCAGCCCCAGCATTTT.

CDR3 in amino acids: CASSGRETQYF. The DNA of the CDR3 is TGTGCCAGCAGCGGGAGAGAGACCCAGTACTTC. The chain has TRBV7-9 and TRBJ2-5; maybe TRBD2 (5 bases). This CDR3 has 11 residues. Trimming removed 5 bases from V and 4 bases from J, with 5 bases in between. CDR1 is SEHNR and CDR2 is FQNEAQ in the germline V gene (reference sequence).

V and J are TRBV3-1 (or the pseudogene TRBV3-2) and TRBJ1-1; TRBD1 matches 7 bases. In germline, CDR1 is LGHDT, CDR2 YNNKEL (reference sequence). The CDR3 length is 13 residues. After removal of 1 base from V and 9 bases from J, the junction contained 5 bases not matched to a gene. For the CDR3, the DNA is TGTGCCAGCAGCCAAGTGGGGACAGCTAAAGCTTTCTTT. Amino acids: CASSQVGTAKAFF.

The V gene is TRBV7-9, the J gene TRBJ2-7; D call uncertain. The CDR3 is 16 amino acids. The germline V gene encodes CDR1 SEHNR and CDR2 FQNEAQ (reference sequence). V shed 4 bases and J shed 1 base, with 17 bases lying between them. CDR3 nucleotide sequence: TGTGCCAGCAGCTCCCCAATGGGCCTAATGTCCTACGAGCAGTACTTC. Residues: CASSSPMGLMSYEQYF.

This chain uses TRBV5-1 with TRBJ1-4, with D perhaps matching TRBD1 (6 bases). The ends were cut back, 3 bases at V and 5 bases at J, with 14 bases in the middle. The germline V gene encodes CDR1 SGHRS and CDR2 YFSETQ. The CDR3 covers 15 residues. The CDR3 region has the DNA TGCGCCAGCAGCTCCCAGACAGGCCCAAATGAAAAACTGTTTTTT. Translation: CASSSQTGPNEKLFF.

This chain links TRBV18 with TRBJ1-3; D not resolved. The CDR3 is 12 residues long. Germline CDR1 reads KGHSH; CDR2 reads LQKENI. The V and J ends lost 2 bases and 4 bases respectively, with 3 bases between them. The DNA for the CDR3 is TGTGCCAGCTCACCAGAGGGAAACACCATATATTTT. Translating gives CASSPEGNTIYF.

The chain's CDR3 is CASSYGGGNYGYTF. The CDR3 nucleotides read TGTGCCAGCAGTTACGGGGGGGGTAACTATGGCTACACCTTC. V and J are TRBV6-5 and TRBJ1-2, with D possibly TRBD1 on 5 matching bases. The germline V and J ends were trimmed by 2 bases and 1 base, with 8 bases remaining between them. The CDR3 consists of 14 residues. The V gene's germline CDR1 is MNHEY and CDR2 SVGAGI.

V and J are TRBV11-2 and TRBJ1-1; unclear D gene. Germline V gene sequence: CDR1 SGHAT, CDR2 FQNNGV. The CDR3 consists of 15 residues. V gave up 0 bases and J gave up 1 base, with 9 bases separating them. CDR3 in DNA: TGTGCCAGCAGCTTAGAGCAAGATGCGAACACTGAAGCTTTCTTT. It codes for CASSLEQDANTEAFF.

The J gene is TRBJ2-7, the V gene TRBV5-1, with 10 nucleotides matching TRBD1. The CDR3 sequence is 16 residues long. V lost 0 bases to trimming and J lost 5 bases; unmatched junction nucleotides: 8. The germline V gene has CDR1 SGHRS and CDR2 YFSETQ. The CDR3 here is CASSLGDRGRRHEQYF. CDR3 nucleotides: TGCGCCAGCAGCTTGGGGGACAGGGGCCGTCGACACGAGCAGTACTTC.

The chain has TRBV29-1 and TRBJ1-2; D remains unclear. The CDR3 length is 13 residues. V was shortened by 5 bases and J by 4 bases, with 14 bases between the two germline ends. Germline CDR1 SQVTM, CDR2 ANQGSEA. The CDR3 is CSVTTSRAYGYTF. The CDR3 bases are TGCAGCGTTACTACCTCGAGGGCCTATGGCTACACCTTC.

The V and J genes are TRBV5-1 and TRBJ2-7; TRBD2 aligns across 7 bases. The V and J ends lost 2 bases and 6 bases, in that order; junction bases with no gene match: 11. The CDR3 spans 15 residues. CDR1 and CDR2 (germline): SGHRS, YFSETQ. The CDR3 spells CASSLSPSGGAEQYF. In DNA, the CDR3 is TGCGCCAGCAGCTTATCCCCGTCGGGGGGTGCCGAGCAGTACTTC.

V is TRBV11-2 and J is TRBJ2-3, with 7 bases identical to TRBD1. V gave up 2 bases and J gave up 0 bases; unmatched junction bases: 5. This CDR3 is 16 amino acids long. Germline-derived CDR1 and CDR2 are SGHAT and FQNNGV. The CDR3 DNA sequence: TGTGCCAGCAGCTTAAGGACAGGACTTAGCACAGATACGCAGTATTTT. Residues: CASSLRTGLSTDTQYF.

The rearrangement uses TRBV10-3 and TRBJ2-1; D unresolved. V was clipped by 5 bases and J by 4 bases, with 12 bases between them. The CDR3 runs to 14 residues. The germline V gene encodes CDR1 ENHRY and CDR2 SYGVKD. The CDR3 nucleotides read TGTGCCATCAGTTTAGACTCGAAGTACAATGAGCAGTTCTTC. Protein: CAISLDSKYNEQFF.

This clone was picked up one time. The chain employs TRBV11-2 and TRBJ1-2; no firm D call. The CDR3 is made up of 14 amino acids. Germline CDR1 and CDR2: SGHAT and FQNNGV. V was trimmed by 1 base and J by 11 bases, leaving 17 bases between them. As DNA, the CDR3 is TGTGCCAGCAGCTTAGGAACCGCAACGCTGGGGTACACCTTC. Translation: CASSLGTATLGYTF.

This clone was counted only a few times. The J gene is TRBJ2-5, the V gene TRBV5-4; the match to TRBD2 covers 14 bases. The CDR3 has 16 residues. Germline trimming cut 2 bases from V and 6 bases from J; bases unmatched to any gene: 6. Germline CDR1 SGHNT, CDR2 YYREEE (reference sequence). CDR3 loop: CASSLGLAGGEKTQYF. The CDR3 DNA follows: TGTGCCAGCAGCTTAGGACTAGCGGGAGGTGAAAAGACCCAGTACTTC.

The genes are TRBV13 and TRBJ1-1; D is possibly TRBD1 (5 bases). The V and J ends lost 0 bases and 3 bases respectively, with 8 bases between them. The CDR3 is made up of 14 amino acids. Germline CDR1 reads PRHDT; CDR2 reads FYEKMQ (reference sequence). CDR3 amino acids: CASSLGRVHTEAFF. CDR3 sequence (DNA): TGTGCCAGCAGCTTAGGCAGGGTTCACACTGAAGCTTTCTTT. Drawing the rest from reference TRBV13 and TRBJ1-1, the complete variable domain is AAGVIQSPRHLIKEKRETATLKCYPIPRHDTVYWYQQGPGQDPQFLISFYEKMQSDKGSIPDRFSAQQFSDYHSELNMSSLELGDSALYFCASSLGRVHTEAFFGQGTRLTVV.

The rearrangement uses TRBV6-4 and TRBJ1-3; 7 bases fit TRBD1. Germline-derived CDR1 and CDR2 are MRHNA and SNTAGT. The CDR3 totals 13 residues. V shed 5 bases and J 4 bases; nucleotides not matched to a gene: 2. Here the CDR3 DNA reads TGTGCCAGCAGTACAGGGGTCGGAAACACCATATATTTT. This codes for CASSTGVGNTIYF.